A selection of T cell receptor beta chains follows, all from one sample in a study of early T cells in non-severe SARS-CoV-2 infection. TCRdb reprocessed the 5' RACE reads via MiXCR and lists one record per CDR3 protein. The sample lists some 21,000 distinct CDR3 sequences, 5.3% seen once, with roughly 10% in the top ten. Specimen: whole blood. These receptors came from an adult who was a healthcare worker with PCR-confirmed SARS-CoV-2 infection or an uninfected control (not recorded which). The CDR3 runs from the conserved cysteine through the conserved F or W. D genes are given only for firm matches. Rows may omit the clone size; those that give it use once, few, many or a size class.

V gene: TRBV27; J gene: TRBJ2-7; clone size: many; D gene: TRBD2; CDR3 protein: CASSRTARGEEQYF; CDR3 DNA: TGTGCCAGCAGCCGGACGGCGCGGGGGGAAGAGCAGTACTTC
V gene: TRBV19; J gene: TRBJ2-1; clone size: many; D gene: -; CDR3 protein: CASRPRGVGGNEQFF; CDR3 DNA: TGTGCCAGTAGACCACGTGGTGTGGGGGGCAATGAGCAGTTCTTC
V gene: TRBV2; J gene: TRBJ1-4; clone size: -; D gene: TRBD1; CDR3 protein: CASSATTGRTNEKLFF; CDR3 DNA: TGTGCCAGCAGCGCGACGACAGGGCGGACTAATGAAAAACTGTTTTTT
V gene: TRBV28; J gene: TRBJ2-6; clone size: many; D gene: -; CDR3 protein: CASSFAGGANVLTF; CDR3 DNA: TGTGCCAGCAGTTTTGCCGGTGGGGCCAACGTCCTGACTTTC
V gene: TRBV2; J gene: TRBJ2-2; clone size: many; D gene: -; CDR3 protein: CASSSFSANTGELFF; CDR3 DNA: TGTGCCAGCAGTAGTTTCAGCGCGAACACCGGGGAGCTGTTTTTT
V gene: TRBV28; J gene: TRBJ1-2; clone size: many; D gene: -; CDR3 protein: CASAVVRTGYGYTF; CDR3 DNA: TGTGCCAGCGCCGTTGTTCGGACGGGCTATGGCTACACCTTC
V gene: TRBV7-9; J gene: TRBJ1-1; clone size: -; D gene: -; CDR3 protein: CASSLGPPGGTEAFF; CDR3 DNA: TGTGCCAGCAGCTTAGGACCCCCCGGGGGAACTGAAGCTTTCTTT
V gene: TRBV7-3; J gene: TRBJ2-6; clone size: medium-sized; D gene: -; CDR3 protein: CASSLGGTASGANVLTF; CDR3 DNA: TGTGCCAGCAGCTTAGGAGGGACCGCCTCTGGGGCCAACGTCCTGACTTTC
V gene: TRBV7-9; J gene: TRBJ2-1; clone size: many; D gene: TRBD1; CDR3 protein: CASSPGTGIRNEQFF; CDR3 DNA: TGTGCCAGCAGCCCCGGGACAGGGATCAGGAATGAGCAGTTCTTC
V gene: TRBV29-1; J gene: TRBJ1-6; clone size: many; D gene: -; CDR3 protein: CSVLWDRGSPLHF; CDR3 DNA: TGCAGCGTTCTCTGGGATAGGGGCTCACCCCTCCACTTT
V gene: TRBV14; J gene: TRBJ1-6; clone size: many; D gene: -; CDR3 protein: CASSRSPPPGPLHF; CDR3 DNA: TGTGCCAGCAGCCGCAGCCCCCCACCGGGACCCCTCCACTTT
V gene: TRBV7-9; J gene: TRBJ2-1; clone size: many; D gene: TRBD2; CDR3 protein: CASSNRGSGEYNEQFF; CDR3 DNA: TGTGCCAGCAGCAATCGCGGTAGCGGGGAGTACAATGAGCAGTTCTTC
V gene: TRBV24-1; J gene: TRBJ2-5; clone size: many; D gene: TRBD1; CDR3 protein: CATSDFVDRGETQYF; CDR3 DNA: TGTGCCACCAGTGATTTTGTGGACAGGGGAGAGACCCAGTACTTC
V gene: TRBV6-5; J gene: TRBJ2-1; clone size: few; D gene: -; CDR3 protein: CASSTLTRNEQFF; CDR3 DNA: TGTGCCAGCAGTACCCTTACGCGCAATGAGCAGTTCTTC
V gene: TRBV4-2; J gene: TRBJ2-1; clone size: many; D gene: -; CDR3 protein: CASSHGGNEQFF; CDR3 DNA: TGTGCCAGCAGCCATGGTGGCAATGAGCAGTTCTTC